The rows below give T cell receptor beta chains drawn from one sample of a study of shared T cell receptors in the human thymus. Only in-frame clones appear in the TCRdb table, and some are missing; sequencing was by immunoSEQ multiplex PCR. The sample lists about 610,000 clones, 88% occurring once. This sample also appeared in a second study, on human thymus T cells.

Specimen: thymocytes. The receptors shown here come from a boy under three years old with a congenital heart defect. Both conserved end residues are part of each CDR3. The D gene is left open where the match is weak. A clone size is listed for some rows: how often the clone was seen (once, few, many), or a class if it is expanded.

clone size	V gene	J gene	D gene	CDR3 DNA	CDR3 protein
.	TRBV7-2	TRBJ2-3	.	TGTGCCAGCAGCTCGAGGAGGGCCCCAGATACGCAGTATTTT	CASSSRRAPDTQYF
.	TRBV9	TRBJ1-4	.	TGTGCCAGCAGCGTCGACGAAGGGAGGGAAAAACTGTTTTTT	CASSVDEGREKLFF
.	TRBV27	TRBJ2-7	.	TGTGCCAGCAGTTTATCTTCCGGGACAGGGACGCTAGCGGGGGATAAAAGGGTGAGCGAGCAGTACTTC	CASSLSSGTGTLAGDKRVSEQYF
.	TRBV28	TRBJ2-4	TRBD2	TGTGCCAGCAGCCCAGGGAGGGGTAGCTACATTCAGTACTTC	CASSPGRGSYIQYF
.	TRBV4-2	TRBJ1-2	.	TGTGCCAGCAGTCAATCATCCCCTACCCCTCCGGAGGACTATGGCTACACCTTC	CASSQSSPTPPEDYGYTF
.	TRBV11-2	TRBJ2-7	.	TGTGCCAGCAGCCTAACAGGGCGCCTAACCTACGAGCAGTACTTC	CASSLTGRLTYEQYF
.	TRBV28	TRBJ2-1	.	TGTGCCAGCAGTTTTACCCTGAAACCCGGGATTTTGGGGTACAATGAGCAGTTCTTC	CASSFTLKPGILGYNEQFF
once	TRBV29-1	TRBJ2-7	TRBD2	TGCAGCGTTGAAGATCGAGGCAGGGACTATCCCTACGAGCAGTACTTC	CSVEDRGRDYPYEQYF
.	TRBV29-1	TRBJ2-1	TRBD2	TGCAGCGTTGTGTCAGCTAGCGGGAGGGGATCTGAGCAGTTCTTC	CSVVSASGRGSEQFF
once	TRBV9	TRBJ1-1	TRBD1	TGTGCCAGCAGCGTCCGGGACAGGAACACTGAAGCTTTCTTT	CASSVRDRNTEAFF
.	TRBV5-4	TRBJ1-6	.	TGTGCCAGCAGCTTGGGTGGCAGGGAGGTTAATTCACCCCTCCACTTT	CASSLGGREVNSPLHF
few	TRBV19	TRBJ1-2	TRBD1	TGTGCCAGTAGTTTTCGGGCGGACAGGGCCGGATGCGGCTATGGCTACACCTTC	CASSFRADRAGCGYGYTF
.	TRBV28	TRBJ2-7	TRBD1	TGTGCCAGCAGCTCCGGACAGGGGCTCAGCGGGACCCTGTTGATGCAGTACTTC	CASSSGQGLSGTLLMQYF
.	TRBV27	TRBJ2-1	.	TGTGCCAGCAGTGCGGCCCCTCAAGCAATTTCCTACAATGAGCAGTTCTTC	CASSAAPQAISYNEQFF
few	TRBV19	TRBJ2-7	TRBD1	TGTGCCAGTAGTCCGCGGACAGGGGGAGCCTACGAGCAGTACTTC	CASSPRTGGAYEQYF
.	TRBV7-9	TRBJ2-4	TRBD1	TGTGCCAGCAGCTGGGACAGGTCTCTAGCCAAAAACATTCAGTACTTC	CASSWDRSLAKNIQYF
.	TRBV27	TRBJ2-3	.	TGTGCCAGCAGTTTTGGAGGGGTAGGCATCGGTGGGCAGTATTTT	CASSFGGVGIGGQYF
.	TRBV4-2	TRBJ1-3	.	TGTGCCAGCAGCCAAGGCGGTGGAAACACCATATATTTT	CASSQGGGNTIYF
once	TRBV4-3	TRBJ2-2	.	TGCGCCAGCAGCCAAGATGCCGGGTACACCGGGGAGCTGTTTTTT	CASSQDAGYTGELFF
few	TRBV28	TRBJ1-4	.	TGTGCCAGCAGTTTTCGGGGTGGGGCAACTAATGAAAAACTGTTTTTT	CASSFRGGATNEKLFF
.	TRBV20-1	TRBJ2-7	.	TGCAGTGCTAGTCAAGGGGCCGAGCAGTACTTC	CSASQGAEQYF
.	TRBV4-3	TRBJ1-1	.	TGCGCCAGCAGCCAAGATTTAGGGGAGGGGACCACTGAAGCTTTCTTT	CASSQDLGEGTTEAFF
.	TRBV7-2	TRBJ2-7	.	TGTGCCAGCAGTAATAGCCAGGGCCTCTCCTACGAGCAGTACTTC	CASSNSQGLSYEQYF
.	TRBV7-2	TRBJ2-7	TRBD2	TGTGCCAGCAGCTTACCAGCGGGAGAGTTCTCCTACGAGCAGTACTTC	CASSLPAGEFSYEQYF
few	TRBV30	TRBJ2-5	TRBD2	TGTGCCTGGAGCCTTACTCTAGCGGGAGCTCAGGAGACCCAGTACTTC	CAWSLTLAGAQETQYF
.	TRBV4-3	TRBJ1-2	.	TGCGCCAGCAGCCAAGGTATCCGTGCTCTTAGCTATGGCTACACCTTC	CASSQGIRALSYGYTF
.	TRBV13	TRBJ2-5	.	TGTGCCAGCAGCTTCGGGGGCCAAGAGACCCAGTACTTC	CASSFGGQETQYF
.	TRBV27	TRBJ2-4	.	TGTGCCAGCGGTGCGGAGGGTAGGGCAAACATTCAGTACTTC	CASGAEGRANIQYF
.	TRBV6-1	TRBJ2-1	.	TGTGCCAGCAGTGTCGGTCAACTGAACAATGAGCAGTTCTTC	CASSVGQLNNEQFF
once	TRBV7-5	TRBJ2-7	.	TGTGCCAGAAGCGGCCGGGAGAGGGAGTACGAGCAGTACTTC	CARSGREREYEQYF
.	TRBV4-3	TRBJ2-1	TRBD2	TGCGCCAGCAGCCCTGTAGGGACTAGCGGGAGCAGTTACAATGAGCAGTTCTTC	CASSPVGTSGSSYNEQFF
.	TRBV5-4	TRBJ2-3	.	TGTGCCAGCAGCCAGCGTGGCGGGAAGACAGATACGCAGTATTTT	CASSQRGGKTDTQYF
.	TRBV6-1	TRBJ2-1	TRBD1	TGTGCCAGCAAAGGCCGGGACAGGTTCTACAATGAGCAGTTCTTC	CASKGRDRFYNEQFF
.	TRBV5-1	TRBJ2-1	TRBD2	TGCGCCAGCAGCTTTACGGGACTAGCGGAAGACTACAATGAGCAGTTCTTC	CASSFTGLAEDYNEQFF
.	TRBV6-5	TRBJ2-4	TRBD2	TGTGCCAGCAGTCCCGCTTTTAGCGGGAGTGACATTCAGTACTTC	CASSPAFSGSDIQYF
.	TRBV2	TRBJ2-5	.	TGTGCCAGCACCAAGGACAGAGGGCAAGAGACCCAGTACTTC	CASTKDRGQETQYF
.	TRBV5-4	TRBJ1-4	.	TGTGCCAGCAGCGTTGAGGGAGGGGCAACTAATGAAAAACTGTTTTTT	CASSVEGGATNEKLFF
.	TRBV6-6	TRBJ2-5	.	TGTGCCAGCAGCCCCACGGACAATGAAGAGACCCAGTACTTC	CASSPTDNEETQYF
.	TRBV19	TRBJ1-2	TRBD1	TGTGCCAGTAGTACGGACAGGACAATGGGAGTTGGCTACACCTTC	CASSTDRTMGVGYTF
.	TRBV27	TRBJ2-7	TRBD2	TGTGCCAGCAGCCCAGGGACTAGCGGGGGGGCCTTGGACCAGTACTTC	CASSPGTSGGALDQYF
.	TRBV19	TRBJ2-2	TRBD1	TGTGCCAGTAGTACCCCCGGCAGGGGGACCGCCGGGGAGCTGTTTTTT	CASSTPGRGTAGELFF
.	TRBV30	TRBJ2-3	.	TGTGCCTGGAGCCGCGGGACAGCCACAGATACGCAGTATTTT	CAWSRGTATDTQYF
.	TRBV4-1	TRBJ2-7	TRBD2	TGCGCCAGCAGCCAGAGACTAGCGGGAGGGCCCTACGAGCAGTACTTC	CASSQRLAGGPYEQYF
.	TRBV5-8	TRBJ2-7	TRBD1	TGTGCCAGCAGCCCCCGGGACAGGGGGCTTTGGCGGTACTTC	CASSPRDRGLWRYF
.	TRBV11-2	TRBJ2-7	.	TGTGCCAGCAGCTCTCCCAAGTCCCTAAGGCCCGGGGATGAATACGAGCAGTACTTC	CASSSPKSLRPGDEYEQYF
.	TRBV7-4	TRBJ1-1	TRBD1	TGTGCCAGCAGCTGGACAGGGCACACTGAAGCTTTCTTT	CASSWTGHTEAFF
.	TRBV5-1	TRBJ2-7	TRBD2	TGCGCCAGCAGCTACCTAGCGGAGAGAGACTACGAGCAGTACTTC	CASSYLAERDYEQYF
.	TRBV7-6	TRBJ2-3	.	TGTGCCAGCAGCTTAGGACAGTCTCCCTCCACAGATACGCAGTATTTT	CASSLGQSPSTDTQYF
.	TRBV5-4	TRBJ2-1	.	TGTGCCAGCAGCCTAAAAAGCGGAGAGCAGTTCTTC	CASSLKSGEQFF